What follows are 8 T cell receptor beta chains derived from one specimen sequenced in a study of T-cell memory formation after mild COVID-19 listed by TCRdb under 2021. Receptor amplification or capture employed 5' RACE. For sequencing, an Illumina NovaSeq 6000 was employed. The raw public reads went through TCRdb reprocessing: fastp at Q25, MiXCR clone calling, in-frame beta chains kept. Identical CDR3 protein sequences are pooled into one entry, listed with their most common genes and DNA. The sample table holds hundreds of thousands of distinct CDR3 sequences, of which approximately 18% were seen once. The ten largest clones take up over 9% of the sample. Input material: PBMCs or a T cell subset sorted from them (not recorded which). These receptor sequences come from an adult woman who had mild COVID-19 (a few samples of this study predate the infection). The sample titles of this study are shuffled in the database, so cell type and time point are left out; the donor was told from shared clones.

V usage is TRBV20-1 and J usage is TRBJ1-2, with no clear D. V gave up 1 base and J gave up 2 bases, with 11 bases separating them. CDR3 length equals 14 residues. The germline gives CDR1 DFQATT, CDR2 SNEGSKA (reference sequence). The CDR3 DNA follows: TGCAGTGCTAGAGGTTCCCCCATCAACTATGGCTACACCTTC. This sequence encodes CSARGSPINYGYTF.

The chain uses TRBV7-2 and TRBJ2-5, with D unresolved. Trimming removed 5 bases at V and 5 bases at J, with 18 bases between. This CDR3 region has 15 residues. Germline-derived CDR1 and CDR2 are SGHTA and FQGNSA. The CDR3 sequence: CASSPGLPMEETQYF. The CDR3 DNA sequence: TGTGCCAGCAGCCCCGGGCTCCCCATGGAGGAGACCCAGTACTTC.

This clonotype was counted only a few times. V usage is TRBV6-5 and J usage is TRBJ2-1, with 9 bases that match TRBD1. With V trimmed by 2 bases and J by 9 bases, 11 bases remained unmatched. The CDR3 runs 16 residues. CDR1 MNHEY and CDR2 SVGAGI come from the germline V gene. For the CDR3, the DNA is TGTGCCAGCAGTTACCTTCGGGACAGGGTCTATGGTGAGCAGTTCTTC. This gives the protein CASSYLRDRVYGEQFF.

This clonotype was counted a few times. V is TRBV20-1 and J is TRBJ2-7; TRBD1 matches at 10 bases. V lost 6 bases to trimming and J lost 1 base; unmatched junction nucleotides: 6. Germline-derived CDR1 and CDR2 are DFQATT and SNEGSKA (reference sequence). CDR3 length equals 14 residues. CDR3 nucleotide sequence: TGCAGTGCCGGCCGGGACAGGGGATCCTACGAGCAGTACTTC. Residues: CSAGRDRGSYEQYF.

Many counts were recorded for this clonotype. CDR3 nucleotides: TGTGCCAGCAGTTTAGCGGGAGGGCACACCGGGGAGCTGTTTTTT. Amino acid sequence: CASSLAGGHTGELFF. The chain has TRBV12-3 or TRBV12-4 and TRBJ2-2; TRBD2 matches at 7 bases. The CDR3 consists of 15 residues. The J segment lost 3 bases and the V segment lost 0 bases, leaving 1 base of the junction unmatched.

The chain joins TRBV5-1 to TRBJ1-6; D is unclear. Germline assignment: CDR1 SGHRS and CDR2 YFSETQ. The CDR3 has 17 residues. The ends were cut back, 4 bases at V and 0 bases at J, with 14 bases in the middle. The CDR3: CASSPNYPSSYNSPLHF. In nucleotides, the CDR3 is TGCGCCAGCAGCCCCAACTACCCGAGCTCCTATAATTCACCCCTCCACTTT.

This clonotype was counted between two and nine times. The rearrangement uses TRBV12-3 or TRBV12-4 and TRBJ2-5; D is uncertain. V lost 1 base and J lost 0, with 12 bases in between. The CDR3 extends over 16 amino acids. The CDR3 DNA is TGTGCCAGCAGTTTAGGCTTAAACGGGTACCAAGAGACCCAGTACTTC. Translated: CASSLGLNGYQETQYF.

This clonotype has a count of ten or more. The rearrangement uses TRBV5-1 and TRBJ2-5; 8 positions match TRBD2. The germline gives CDR1 SGHRS, CDR2 YFSETQ. Germline trimming cut 4 bases from V and 5 bases from J; bases unmatched to any gene: 7. The CDR3 sequence is 14 residues long. The CDR3, as DNA: TGCGCCAGCAGCCCCGGACTAGCTGCGGAGACCCAGTACTTC. As protein: CASSPGLAAETQYF.